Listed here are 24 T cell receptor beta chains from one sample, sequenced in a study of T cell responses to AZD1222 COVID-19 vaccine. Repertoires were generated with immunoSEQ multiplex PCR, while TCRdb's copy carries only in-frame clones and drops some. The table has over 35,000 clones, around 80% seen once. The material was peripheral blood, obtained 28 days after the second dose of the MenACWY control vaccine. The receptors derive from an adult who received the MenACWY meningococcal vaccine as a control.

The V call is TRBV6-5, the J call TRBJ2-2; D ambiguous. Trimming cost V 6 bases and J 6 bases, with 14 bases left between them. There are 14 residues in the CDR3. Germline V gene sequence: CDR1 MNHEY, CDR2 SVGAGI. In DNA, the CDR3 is TGTGCCAGCAGGTTTCTAGATCGGTCCGGGGAGCTGTTTTTT. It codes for CASRFLDRSGELFF.

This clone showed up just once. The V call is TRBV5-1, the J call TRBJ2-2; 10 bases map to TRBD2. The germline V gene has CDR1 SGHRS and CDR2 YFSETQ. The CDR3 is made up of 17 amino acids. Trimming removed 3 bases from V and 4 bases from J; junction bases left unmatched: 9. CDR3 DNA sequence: TGCGCCAGCAGCTGGGATGTAGCGGGGGGAAGCACCGGGGAGCTGTTTTTT. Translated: CASSWDVAGGSTGELFF.

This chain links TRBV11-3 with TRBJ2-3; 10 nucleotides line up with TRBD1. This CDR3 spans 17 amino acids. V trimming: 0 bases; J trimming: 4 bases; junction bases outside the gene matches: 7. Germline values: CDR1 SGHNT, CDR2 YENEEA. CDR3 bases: TGTGCCAGCAGCTTAGATGTTTGGGGACAGGGGTCAGATACGCAGTATTTT. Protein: CASSLDVWGQGSDTQYF.

Here the CDR3 reads CAWELGNTIYF. The CDR3 DNA is TGTGCCTGGGAATTAGGAAACACCATATATTTT. The chain has TRBV30 and TRBJ1-3; D not certain. Germline V gives CDR1 GTSNPN, CDR2 SVGIG (reference sequence). The V and J ends lost 5 bases and 4 bases respectively, with 6 bases between them. The CDR3 loop spans 11 amino acids.

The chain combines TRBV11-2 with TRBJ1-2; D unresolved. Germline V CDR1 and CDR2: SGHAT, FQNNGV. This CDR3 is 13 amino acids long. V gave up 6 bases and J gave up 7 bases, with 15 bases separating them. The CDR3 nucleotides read TGTGCCAGCAGGCCCTCGGGTGGAGCTGGCTACACCTTC. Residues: CASRPSGGAGYTF. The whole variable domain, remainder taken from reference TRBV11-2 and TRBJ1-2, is EAGVAQSPRYKIIEKRQSVAFWCNPISGHATLYWYQQILGQGPKLLIQFQNNGVVDDSQLPKDRFSAERLKGVDSTLKIQPAKLEDSAVYLCASRPSGGAGYTFGSGTRLTVV.

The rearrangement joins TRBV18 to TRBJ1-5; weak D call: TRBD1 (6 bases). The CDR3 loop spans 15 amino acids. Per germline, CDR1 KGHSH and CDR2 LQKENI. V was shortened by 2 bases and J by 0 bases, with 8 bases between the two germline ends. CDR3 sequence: CASSPKGDSNQPQHF. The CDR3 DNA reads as TGTGCCAGCTCACCAAAGGGGGATAGCAATCAGCCCCAGCATTTT.

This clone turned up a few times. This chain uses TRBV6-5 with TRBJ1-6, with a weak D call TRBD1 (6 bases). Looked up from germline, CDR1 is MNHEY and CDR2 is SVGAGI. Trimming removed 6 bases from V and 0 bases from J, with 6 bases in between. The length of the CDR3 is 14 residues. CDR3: CASRGASYNSPLHF. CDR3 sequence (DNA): TGTGCCAGCAGGGGGGCCTCCTATAATTCACCCCTCCACTTT.

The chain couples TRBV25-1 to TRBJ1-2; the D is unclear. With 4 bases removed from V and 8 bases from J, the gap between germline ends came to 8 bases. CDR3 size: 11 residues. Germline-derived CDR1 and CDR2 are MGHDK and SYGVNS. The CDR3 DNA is TGTGCCAGCAGTGTAGGGTGGGGCTACACCTTC. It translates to CASSVGWGYTF.

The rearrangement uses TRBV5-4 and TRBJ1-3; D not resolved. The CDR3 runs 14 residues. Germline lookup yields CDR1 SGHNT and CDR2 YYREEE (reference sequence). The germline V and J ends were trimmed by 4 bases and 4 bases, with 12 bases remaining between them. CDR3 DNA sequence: TGTGCCAGCAGCGCGGACGGTTGGGGAAACACCATATATTTT. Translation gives CASSADGWGNTIYF.

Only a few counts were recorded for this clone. The CDR3 reads CASSPPGGAGGYTF. In nucleotides, the CDR3 is TGTGCCAGCAGCCCCCCAGGGGGCGCGGGGGGCTACACCTTC. The J gene is TRBJ1-2, the V gene TRBV5-4; 8 bases line up with TRBD1. The CDR3 length is 14 residues. The V gene's germline CDR1 is SGHNT and CDR2 YYREEE (reference sequence). V gave up 4 bases and J gave up 8 bases; unmatched junction bases: 10.

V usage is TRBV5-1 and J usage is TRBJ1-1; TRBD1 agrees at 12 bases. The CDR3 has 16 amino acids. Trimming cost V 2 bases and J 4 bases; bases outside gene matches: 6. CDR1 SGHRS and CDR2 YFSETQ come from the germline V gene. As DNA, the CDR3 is TGCGCCAGCAGCTTTGGGACAGGGGGCTTCGGCACTGAAGCTTTCTTT. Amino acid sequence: CASSFGTGGFGTEAFF.

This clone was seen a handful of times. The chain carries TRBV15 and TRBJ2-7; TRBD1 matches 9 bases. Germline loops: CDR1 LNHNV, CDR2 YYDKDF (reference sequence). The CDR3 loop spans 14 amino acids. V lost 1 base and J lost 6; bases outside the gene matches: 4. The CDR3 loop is CATSRAGTGREQYF. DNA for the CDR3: TGTGCCACCAGCAGAGCCGGGACAGGGCGCGAGCAGTACTTC. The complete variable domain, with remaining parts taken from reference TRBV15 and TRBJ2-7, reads DAMVIQNPRYQVTQFGKPVTLSCSQTLNHNVMYWYQQKSSQAPKLLFHYYDKDFNNEADTPDNFQSRRPNTSFCFLDIRSPGLGDTAMYLCATSRAGTGREQYFGPGTRLTVT.

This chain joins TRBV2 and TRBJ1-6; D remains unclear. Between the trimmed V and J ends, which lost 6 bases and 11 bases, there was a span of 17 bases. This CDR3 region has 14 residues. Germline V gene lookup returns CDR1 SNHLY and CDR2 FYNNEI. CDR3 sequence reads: CASRADGASPPLHF. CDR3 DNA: TGTGCCAGCAGGGCGGACGGTGCTTCTCCACCCCTCCACTTT.

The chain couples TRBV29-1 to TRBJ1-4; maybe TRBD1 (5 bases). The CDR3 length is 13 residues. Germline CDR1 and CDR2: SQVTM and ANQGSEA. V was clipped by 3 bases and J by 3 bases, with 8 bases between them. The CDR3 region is CSVDPGANEKLFF. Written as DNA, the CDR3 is TGCAGCGTTGACCCGGGGGCTAATGAAAAACTGTTTTTT.

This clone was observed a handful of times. The DNA for the CDR3 is TGCGCCAGCAGCCAAGATCTTTACAGGGGGAACTATGGCTACACCTTC. This gives the protein CASSQDLYRGNYGYTF. V usage is TRBV4-1 and J usage is TRBJ1-2; TRBD1 aligns across 8 bases. Per germline, CDR1 MGHRA and CDR2 YSYEKL. The CDR3 is 16 residues long. The J segment lost 2 bases and the V segment lost 0 bases, leaving 5 bases of the junction unmatched.

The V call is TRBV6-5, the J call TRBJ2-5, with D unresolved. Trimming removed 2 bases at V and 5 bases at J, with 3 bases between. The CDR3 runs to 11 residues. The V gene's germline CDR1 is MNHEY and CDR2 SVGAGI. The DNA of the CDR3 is TGTGCCAGCAGTTACGGGGAGACCCAGTACTTC. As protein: CASSYGETQYF.

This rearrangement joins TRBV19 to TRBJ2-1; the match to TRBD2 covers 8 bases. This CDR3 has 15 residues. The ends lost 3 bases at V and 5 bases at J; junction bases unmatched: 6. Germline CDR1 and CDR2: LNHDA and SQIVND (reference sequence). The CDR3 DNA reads TGTGCCAGTAGTATCGGTAGCGGGGCGCACAATGAGCAGTTCTTC. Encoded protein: CASSIGSGAHNEQFF.

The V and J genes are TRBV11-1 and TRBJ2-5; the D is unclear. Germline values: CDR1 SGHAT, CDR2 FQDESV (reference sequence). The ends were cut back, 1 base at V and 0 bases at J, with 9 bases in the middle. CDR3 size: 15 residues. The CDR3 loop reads CASSLDWEHQETQYF. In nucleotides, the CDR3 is TGTGCCAGCAGCTTAGACTGGGAACACCAAGAGACCCAGTACTTC.

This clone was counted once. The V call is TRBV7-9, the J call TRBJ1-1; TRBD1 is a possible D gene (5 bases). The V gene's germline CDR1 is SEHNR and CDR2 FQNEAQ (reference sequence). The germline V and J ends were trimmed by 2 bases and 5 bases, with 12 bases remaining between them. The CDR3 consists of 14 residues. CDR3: CASSLSGLLTEAFF. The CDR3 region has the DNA TGTGCCAGCAGCTTATCGGGACTGTTAACTGAAGCTTTCTTT.

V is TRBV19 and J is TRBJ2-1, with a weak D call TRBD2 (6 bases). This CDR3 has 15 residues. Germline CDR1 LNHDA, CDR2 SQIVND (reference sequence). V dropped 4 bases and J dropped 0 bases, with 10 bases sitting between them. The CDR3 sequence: CASSTDGGSYNEQFF. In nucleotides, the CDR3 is TGTGCCAGTAGTACGGACGGGGGCTCCTACAATGAGCAGTTCTTC.

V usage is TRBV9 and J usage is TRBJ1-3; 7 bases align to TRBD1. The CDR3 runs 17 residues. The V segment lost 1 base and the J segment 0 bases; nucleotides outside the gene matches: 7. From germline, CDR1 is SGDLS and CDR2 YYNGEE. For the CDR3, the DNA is TGTGCCAGCAGCGTAATCCCCGAGGGGGCCTCTGGAAACACCATATATTTT. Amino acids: CASSVIPEGASGNTIYF.

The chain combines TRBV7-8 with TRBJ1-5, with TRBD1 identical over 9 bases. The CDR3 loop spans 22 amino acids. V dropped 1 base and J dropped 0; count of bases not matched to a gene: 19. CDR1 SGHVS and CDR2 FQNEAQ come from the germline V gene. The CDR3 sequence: CASSLGSLKGTGRDYSNQPQHF. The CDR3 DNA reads TGTGCCAGCAGCTTAGGAAGCCTCAAGGGGACAGGGAGAGACTATAGCAATCAGCCCCAGCATTTT.

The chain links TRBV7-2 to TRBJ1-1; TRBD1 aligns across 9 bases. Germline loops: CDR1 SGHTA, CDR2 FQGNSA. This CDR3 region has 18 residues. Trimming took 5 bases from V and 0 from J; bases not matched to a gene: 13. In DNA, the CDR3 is TGTGCCAGCAGCCGTCAACAGGGGGCGCTTTCGGTGAACACTGAAGCTTTCTTT. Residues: CASSRQQGALSVNTEAFF.

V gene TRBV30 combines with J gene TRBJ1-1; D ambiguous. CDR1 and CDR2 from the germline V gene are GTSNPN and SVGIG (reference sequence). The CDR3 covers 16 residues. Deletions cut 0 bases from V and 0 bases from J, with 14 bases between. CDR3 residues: CAWSVRLRPLNTEAFF. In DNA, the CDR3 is TGTGCCTGGAGTGTACGTTTGCGGCCGTTGAACACTGAAGCTTTCTTT.